Following are 5 T cell receptor beta chains from one sample sequenced in a study of cytomegalovirus exposure and HLA in healthy donors. The PCR employed 60 Vbeta primers together with 13 Jbeta primers. The assay was immunoSEQ multiplex PCR, and TCRdb's table has in-frame clones only and misses some. The data contain about 140,000 clones, 70% to 80% of them singletons. The specimen was PBMCs. All receptors come from a female donor in good health and CMV-seronegative.

The J gene is TRBJ1-3, the V gene TRBV12-5; no definite D call. Germline V CDR1 and CDR2: LGHNT, FRNRAP. V was shortened by 2 bases and J by 5 bases, with 4 bases between the two germline ends. This CDR3 contains 12 residues. CDR3 sequence (DNA): TGTGCTAGTGGTTTGTGGCGAAACACCATATATTTT. Translation gives CASGLWRNTIYF. The whole variable domain, filled in from reference TRBV12-5 and TRBJ1-3, reads DARVTQTPRHKVTEMGQEVTMRCQPILGHNTVFWYRQTMMQGLELLAYFRNRAPLDDSGMPKDRFSAEMPDATLATLKIQPSEPRDSAVYFCASGLWRNTIYFGEGSWLTVV.

The rearrangement uses TRBV27 and TRBJ1-3; D call uncertain. V was trimmed by 6 bases and J by 0 bases, leaving 9 bases between them. CDR3 length equals 14 residues. Germline values: CDR1 MNHEY, CDR2 SMNVEV (reference sequence). The CDR3 protein is CASSKEFSGNTIYF. For the CDR3, the DNA is TGTGCCAGCAGCAAGGAGTTCTCTGGAAACACCATATATTTT.

This clone appeared a single time. V usage is TRBV27 and J usage is TRBJ1-1; perhaps TRBD1 as D (6 bases). CDR1 MNHEY and CDR2 SMNVEV come from the germline V gene (reference sequence). V dropped 10 bases and J dropped 7 bases, with 13 bases sitting between them. The CDR3 length is 11 residues. CDR3 DNA sequence: TGTGCCACTCTAAAGGGGGTTGAAGCTTTCTTT. This sequence encodes CATLKGVEAFF.

The chain employs TRBV6-1 and TRBJ2-3, with a possible D match to TRBD2 (7 bases). Between the trimmed V and J ends, which lost 10 bases and 4 bases, there was a span of 21 bases. Germline CDR1 reads MNHNS; CDR2 reads SASEGT. The CDR3 runs to 15 residues. DNA for the CDR3: TGTGCCACCACCCCGGGGCGGGGGCGGGCAGATACGCAGTATTTT. Amino acids: CATTPGRGRADTQYF.

The chain recombines TRBV19 with TRBJ2-7, with TRBD1 matching 7 bases. Trimming removed 4 bases from V and 2 bases from J; junction bases left unmatched: 8. The V gene's germline CDR1 is LNHDA and CDR2 SQIVND (reference sequence). The CDR3 runs 15 residues. CDR3 nucleotide sequence: TGTGCCAGTAGTACCACCCGGACAGGAACCTACGAGCAGTACTTC. It codes for CASSTTRTGTYEQYF.